This is a list of T cell receptor beta chains from one sample in a study of blood T cell repertoires in COVID-19. Assay: immunoSEQ multiplex PCR; the TCRdb copy retains only in-frame clones and omits some. This sample has 150,000 to 200,000 clones, with about 86% found just once. Sequences were obtained from peripheral blood. The receptors were sampled from a man aged 70-80 years with active or convalescent COVID-19. Both conserved end residues are part of each CDR3. The order of the fields is V gene, clone size, D gene, J gene, CDR3 DNA, CDR3 protein. A D gene is named only where the DNA matches it firmly. Part of the rows lack a size; the others show once, few, many or a class for expanded clones.

TRBV6-2/TRBV6-3,-,TRBD1,TRBJ1-5,TGTGCCAGCAGTTATCGATTCCCGGGACAGGGAAAGAATCAGCCCCAGCATTTT,CASSYRFPGQGKNQPQHF
TRBV11-2,-,-,TRBJ1-6,TGTGCCAGCAGCCGCGAAAGGGAGCGTCTAACCTATAATTCACCCCTCCACTTT,CASSRERERLTYNSPLHF
TRBV7-3,once,TRBD2,TRBJ2-1,TGTGCCAGCAGCCCCACTAGGACTAGCGGATACAATGAGCAGTTCTTC,CASSPTRTSGYNEQFF
TRBV7-6,-,-,TRBJ1-1,TGTGCCAGCAGCTTAGAGATAGTGAACACTGAAGCTTTCTTT,CASSLEIVNTEAFF
TRBV28,-,-,TRBJ1-2,TGTGCCAGCAGCCCTGTAGTTTCTAACTATGGCTACACCTTC,CASSPVVSNYGYTF
TRBV6-2/TRBV6-3,-,-,TRBJ1-2,TGTGCCAGCAGTTATTGGGAGGATGGCTATGGCTACACCTTC,CASSYWEDGYGYTF
TRBV5-1,-,-,TRBJ1-1,TGCGCCAGCAGCTTCGACAGACTCACTGAAGCTTTCTTT,CASSFDRLTEAFF
TRBV30,-,TRBD1,TRBJ1-6,TGTGCCTGGGACCCGCCGGACAGGAGGAATTCACCCCTCCACTTT,CAWDPPDRRNSPLHF
TRBV24-1,-,-,TRBJ1-2,TGTGCCACCAGTGATTTTCGCAGGGTAAGGTATGGCTACACCTTC,CATSDFRRVRYGYTF
TRBV3-1/TRBV3-2,-,TRBD2,TRBJ2-1,TGTGCCAGCAGCCAAGACGGGAGGGGCAATGAGCAGTTCTTC,CASSQDGRGNEQFF
TRBV28,-,TRBD2,TRBJ2-2,TGTGCCAGCAATTCGGGGGGGAGGGCCGTCACCGGGGAGCTGTTTTTT,CASNSGGRAVTGELFF
TRBV20-1,-,TRBD1,TRBJ1-1,TGCAGTGCTAGTGGAGGGGGCCTGAACACTGAAGCTTTCTTT,CSASGGGLNTEAFF
TRBV12-3/TRBV12-4,-,-,TRBJ1-5,TGTGCCAGCAGGGGGGCGGTAGGGCAGCCCCAGCATTTT,CASRGAVGQPQHF
TRBV18,-,-,TRBJ2-7,TGTGCCAGCTCACCCGGGGGTAAGGGGAGCTACGAGCAGTACTTC,CASSPGGKGSYEQYF
TRBV29-1,-,-,TRBJ1-2,TGCAGCGTTCGGCAGGGGAACTATGGCTACACCTTC,CSVRQGNYGYTF
TRBV5-1,few,-,TRBJ2-7,TGCGCCAGCAGCTTGCAGGTGTCCTCCTACGAGCAGTACTTC,CASSLQVSSYEQYF
TRBV5-1,once,-,TRBJ2-1,TGCGCCAGCAGCTTGGACAGATTCAATGAGCAGTTCTTC,CASSLDRFNEQFF
TRBV7-2,-,-,TRBJ1-2,TGTGCCAGCAGCTTATATAACTCCTATGGCTACACCTTC,CASSLYNSYGYTF
TRBV6-6,-,-,TRBJ2-7,TGTGCCAGCAGTTACGAGGGGGAATACGAGCAGTACTTC,CASSYEGEYEQYF
TRBV7-2,-,-,TRBJ1-2,TGTGCCAGCAGCTTAGCGCGGGGTATAGGCTACACCTTC,CASSLARGIGYTF
TRBV19,-,TRBD2,TRBJ2-1,TGTGCCAGTAGTAGGCGACTAGCTCCGAGCTCCTACAATGAGCAGTTCTTC,CASSRRLAPSSYNEQFF
TRBV7-2,-,-,TRBJ2-5,TGTGCCAGCAGCTTAGTTCGGCAGGGAGGCCTCCGGACCCAGTACTTC,CASSLVRQGGLRTQYF